The T cell receptor (beta chain) under discussion was sequenced for a study of regulatory T cells in long-lasting Graves disease. Time point meaning: persistent/refractory GD, antithyroid drugs over 5 years with positive TRAb. Generation of the TCR library employed RNA extracted from PBMCs. According to the study, TCR beta libraries were built with iRepertoire HTBI primers and CDR3-region Arm-PCR. Via MiXCR, TCRdb re-called the multiplex PCR reads, giving one row per CDR3 protein. The sample shows nearly 350,000 distinct CDR3 sequences, around 19% of them seen only once. Germline-derived CDR1 and CDR2 are GTSNPN and SVGIG (reference sequence). With V trimmed by 1 base and J by 7 bases, 2 bases remained unmatched. The CDR3 extends over 13 amino acids.

The clonotype was recovered from a female donor with Graves disease. The V and J genes are TRBV30 and TRBJ1-5, with 9 bases fitting TRBD1. The input for sequencing was peripheral blood mononuclear cells (PBMCs), taken when the disease was refractory, from a patient treated with antithyroid drugs. CDR3 residues: CAWSGDRGQPQHF. CDR3 coding DNA: TGTGCCTGGAGTGGAGACAGGGGGCAGCCCCAGCATTTT.